The following is a T cell receptor beta chain sequence with its context. The antigen remains undetermined. This sample is part of a study of a mutant IDH1 vaccine in newly diagnosed glioma. For the study at large: All eight of the vaccinations patients received fell in weeks 1, 3, 5, 7, 11, 15, 19 and 23. Initiation of the vaccine course occurred 4-6 weeks after radiotherapy alone, or alongside temozolomide cycles. There were approximately 62% males and 37.5% females among treated patients, whose mean age was approximately 40 years.

The time point denotes: week 23, last vaccination. Vaccinated patients received 300 ug of mutant IDH1 20-mer peptide per dose, with topical imiquimod. The donor cohort comprised cases of new WHO grade 3 or 4 IDH1-mutant, ATRX-lost astrocytoma. TCRdb's copy holds only in-frame clones and misses some; the assay was immunoSEQ multiplex PCR. The sample yields 40,000 to 45,000 clones, approximately 84% seen once. From germline, CDR1 is SNHLY and CDR2 FYNNEI. The CDR3 consists of 13 residues. Trimming left V 7 bases short and J 0 bases short, with 7 bases between. This receptor was obtained from a young woman with glioma. Some clones in this sample may be carry-over from other donors' samples. The chain employs TRBV2 and TRBJ1-5; D ambiguous. Sample: PBMCs, taken from a glioma patient whose treatment included an IDH1 peptide vaccine. CDR3 in amino acids: CASKPYSNQPQHF. CDR3 bases: TGTGCCAGCAAGCCTTATAGCAATCAGCCCCAGCATTTT.